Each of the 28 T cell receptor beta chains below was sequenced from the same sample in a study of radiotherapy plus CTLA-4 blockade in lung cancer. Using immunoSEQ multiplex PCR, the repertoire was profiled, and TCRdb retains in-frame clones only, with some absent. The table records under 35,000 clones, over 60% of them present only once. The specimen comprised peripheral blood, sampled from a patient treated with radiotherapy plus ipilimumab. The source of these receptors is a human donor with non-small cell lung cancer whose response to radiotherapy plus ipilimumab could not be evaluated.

CDR3: CASRVDSEAFF. CDR3 DNA sequence: TGTGCCAGCAGGGTGGACAGTGAAGCTTTCTTT. V and J are TRBV6-6 and TRBJ1-1, with a possible D match to TRBD1 (6 bases). Between the trimmed V and J ends, which lost 6 bases and 7 bases, there was a span of 9 bases. CDR3 length: 11 amino acids. Looked up from germline, CDR1 is MNHNY and CDR2 is SVGAGI (reference sequence).

The CDR3 DNA reads TGTGCCAGCAGTCCTGTCGGTACTGAAGCTTTCTTT. Protein: CASSPVGTEAFF. V is TRBV6-5 and J is TRBJ1-1; D uncertain. This CDR3 contains 12 residues. The V end lost 5 bases, the J end lost 5 bases, and 9 bases lay between the germline ends. Germline V gene sequence: CDR1 MNHEY, CDR2 SVGAGI.

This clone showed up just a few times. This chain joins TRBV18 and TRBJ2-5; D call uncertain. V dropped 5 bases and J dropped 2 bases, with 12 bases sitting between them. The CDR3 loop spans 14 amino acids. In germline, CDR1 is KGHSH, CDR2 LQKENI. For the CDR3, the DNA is TGTGCCAGCTCATCCTCACAGAATCAAGAGACCCAGTACTTC. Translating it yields CASSSSQNQETQYF.

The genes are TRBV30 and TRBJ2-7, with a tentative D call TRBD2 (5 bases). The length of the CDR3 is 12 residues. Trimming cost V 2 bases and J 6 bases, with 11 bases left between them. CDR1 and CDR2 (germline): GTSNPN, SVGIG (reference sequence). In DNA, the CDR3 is TGTGCCTGGAGTACTAGTCAGTGCGAGCAGTACTTC. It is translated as CAWSTSQCEQYF.

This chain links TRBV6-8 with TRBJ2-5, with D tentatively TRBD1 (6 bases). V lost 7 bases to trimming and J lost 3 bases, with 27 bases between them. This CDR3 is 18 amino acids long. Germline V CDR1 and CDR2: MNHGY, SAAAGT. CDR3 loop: CASKSHRRTAWTKETQYF. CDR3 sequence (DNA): TGTGCCAGCAAGAGCCACCGCCGGACAGCCTGGACCAAAGAGACCCAGTACTTC.

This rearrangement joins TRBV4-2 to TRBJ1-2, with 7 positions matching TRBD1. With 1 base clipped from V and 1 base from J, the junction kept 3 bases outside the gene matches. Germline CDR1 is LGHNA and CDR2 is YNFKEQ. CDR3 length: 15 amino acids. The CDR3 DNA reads TGTGCCAGCAGCCAAGGACAGGGAATTAACTATGGCTACACCTTC. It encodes CASSQGQGINYGYTF.

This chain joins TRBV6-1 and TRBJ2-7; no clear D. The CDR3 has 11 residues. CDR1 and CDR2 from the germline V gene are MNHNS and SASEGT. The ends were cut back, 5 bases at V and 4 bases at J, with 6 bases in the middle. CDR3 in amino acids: CASSSQYEQYF. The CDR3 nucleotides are TGTGCCAGCAGTTCACAATACGAGCAGTACTTC.

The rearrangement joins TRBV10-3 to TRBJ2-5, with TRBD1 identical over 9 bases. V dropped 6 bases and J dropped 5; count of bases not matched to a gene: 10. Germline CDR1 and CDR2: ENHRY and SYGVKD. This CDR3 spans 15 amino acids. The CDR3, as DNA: TGTGCCATCAGCAATACAGGGGGCGAGGATGAGACCCAGTACTTC. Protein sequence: CAISNTGGEDETQYF.

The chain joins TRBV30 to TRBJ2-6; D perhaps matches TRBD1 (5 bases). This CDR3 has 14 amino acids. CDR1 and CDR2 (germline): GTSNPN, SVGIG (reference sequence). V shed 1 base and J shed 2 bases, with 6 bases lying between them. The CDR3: CAWSEDTGANVLTF. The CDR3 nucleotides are TGTGCCTGGAGTGAGGACACTGGGGCCAACGTCCTGACTTTC. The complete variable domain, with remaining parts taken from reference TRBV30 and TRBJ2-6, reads SQTIHQWPATLVQPVGSPLSLECTVEGTSNPNLYWYRQAAGRGLQLLFYSVGIGQISSEVPQNLSASRPQDRQFILSSKKLLLSDSGFYLCAWSEDTGANVLTFGAGSRLTVL.

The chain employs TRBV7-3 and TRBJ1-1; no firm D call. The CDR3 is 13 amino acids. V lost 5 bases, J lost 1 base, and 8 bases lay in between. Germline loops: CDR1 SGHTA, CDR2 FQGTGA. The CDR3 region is CASSRDWNTEAFF. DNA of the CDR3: TGTGCCAGCAGCCGCGACTGGAACACTGAAGCTTTCTTT.

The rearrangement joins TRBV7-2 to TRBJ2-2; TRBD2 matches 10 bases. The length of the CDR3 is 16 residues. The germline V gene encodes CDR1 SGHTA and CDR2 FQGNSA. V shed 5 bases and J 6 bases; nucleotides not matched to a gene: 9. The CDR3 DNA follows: TGTGCCAGCAGCCCGCTCCCTCTAGCGGGGGCCGGGGAGCTGTTTTTT. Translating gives CASSPLPLAGAGELFF.

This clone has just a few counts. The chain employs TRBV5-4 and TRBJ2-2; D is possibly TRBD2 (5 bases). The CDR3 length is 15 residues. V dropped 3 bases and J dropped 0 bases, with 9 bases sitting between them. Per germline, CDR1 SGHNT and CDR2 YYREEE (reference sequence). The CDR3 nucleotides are TGTGCCAGCAGCTCGGAGGTGGCGAACACCGGGGAGCTGTTTTTT. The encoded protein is CASSSEVANTGELFF.

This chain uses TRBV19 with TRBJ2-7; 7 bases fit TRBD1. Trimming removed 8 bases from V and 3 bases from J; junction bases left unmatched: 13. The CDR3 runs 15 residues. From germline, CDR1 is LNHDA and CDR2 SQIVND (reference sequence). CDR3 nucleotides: TGTGCCAGTCGCCCCACACCGGGACAGCACTACGAGCAGTACTTC. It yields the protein CASRPTPGQHYEQYF.

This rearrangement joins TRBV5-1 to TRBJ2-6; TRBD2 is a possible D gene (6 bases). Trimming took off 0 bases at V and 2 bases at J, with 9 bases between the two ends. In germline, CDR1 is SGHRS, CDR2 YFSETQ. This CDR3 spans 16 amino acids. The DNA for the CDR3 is TGCGCCAGCAGCTTGGGTTGGGGGGCTGGGGCCAACGTCCTGACTTTC. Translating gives CASSLGWGAGANVLTF.

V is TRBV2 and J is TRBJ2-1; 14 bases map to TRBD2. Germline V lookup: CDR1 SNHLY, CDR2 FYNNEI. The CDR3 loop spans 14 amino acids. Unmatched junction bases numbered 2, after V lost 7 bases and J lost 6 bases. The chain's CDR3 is CASNGLAGGNEQFF. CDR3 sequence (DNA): TGTGCCAGCAACGGACTAGCGGGGGGCAATGAGCAGTTCTTC.

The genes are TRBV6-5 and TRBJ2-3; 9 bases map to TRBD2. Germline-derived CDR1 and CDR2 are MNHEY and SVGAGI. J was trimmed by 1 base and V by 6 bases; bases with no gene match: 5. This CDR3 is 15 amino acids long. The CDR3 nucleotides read TGTGCCAGCAGGGGGGGACTAGCAGGCACAGATACGCAGTATTTT. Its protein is CASRGGLAGTDTQYF.

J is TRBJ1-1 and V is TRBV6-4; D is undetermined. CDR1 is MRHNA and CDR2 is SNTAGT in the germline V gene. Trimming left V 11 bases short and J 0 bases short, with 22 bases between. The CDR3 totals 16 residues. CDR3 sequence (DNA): TGTGCCCCTTCAAGCGGACGAGACATAATGAACACTGAAGCTTTCTTT. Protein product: CAPSSGRDIMNTEAFF.

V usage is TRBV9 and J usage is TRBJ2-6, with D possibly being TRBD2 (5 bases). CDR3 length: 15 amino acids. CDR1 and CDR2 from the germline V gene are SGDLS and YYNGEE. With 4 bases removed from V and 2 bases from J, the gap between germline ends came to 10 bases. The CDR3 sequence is CASSSLGAGANVLTF. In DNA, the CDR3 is TGTGCCAGCAGCTCTTTGGGAGCTGGGGCCAACGTCCTGACTTTC.

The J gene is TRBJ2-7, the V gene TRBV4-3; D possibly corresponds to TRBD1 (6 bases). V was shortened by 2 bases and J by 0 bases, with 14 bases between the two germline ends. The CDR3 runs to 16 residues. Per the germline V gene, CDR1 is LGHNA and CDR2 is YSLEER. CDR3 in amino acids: CASSQPAGAISYEQYF. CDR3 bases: TGCGCCAGCAGCCAACCCGCAGGGGCGATCTCCTACGAGCAGTACTTC.

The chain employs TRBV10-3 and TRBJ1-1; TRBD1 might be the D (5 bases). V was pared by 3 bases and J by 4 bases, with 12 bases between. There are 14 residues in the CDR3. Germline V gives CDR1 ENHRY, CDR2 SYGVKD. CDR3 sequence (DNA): TGTGCCATCAGTGACCCGACAGAAACCACTGAAGCTTTCTTT. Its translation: CAISDPTETTEAFF.

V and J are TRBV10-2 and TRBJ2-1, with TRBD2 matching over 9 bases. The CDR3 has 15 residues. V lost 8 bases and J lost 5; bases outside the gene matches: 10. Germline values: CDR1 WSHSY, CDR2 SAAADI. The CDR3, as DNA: TGCGCCAGCGCCATTAGCGGGAGACTAAACAATGAGCAGTTCTTC. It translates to CASAISGRLNNEQFF.

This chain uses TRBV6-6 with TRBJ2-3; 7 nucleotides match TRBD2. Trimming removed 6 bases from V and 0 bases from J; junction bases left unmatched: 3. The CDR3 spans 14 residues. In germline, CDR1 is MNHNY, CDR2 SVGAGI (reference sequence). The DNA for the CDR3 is TGTGCCAGCAGGGTGGGACTAAGCACAGATACGCAGTATTTT. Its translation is CASRVGLSTDTQYF.

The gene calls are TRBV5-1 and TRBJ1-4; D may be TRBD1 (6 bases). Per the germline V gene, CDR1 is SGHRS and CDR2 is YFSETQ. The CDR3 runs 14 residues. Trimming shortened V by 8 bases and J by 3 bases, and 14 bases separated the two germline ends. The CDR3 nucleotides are TGCGCCAGTAAGGGGGGGACGTCTAATGAAAAACTGTTTTTT. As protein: CASKGGTSNEKLFF.

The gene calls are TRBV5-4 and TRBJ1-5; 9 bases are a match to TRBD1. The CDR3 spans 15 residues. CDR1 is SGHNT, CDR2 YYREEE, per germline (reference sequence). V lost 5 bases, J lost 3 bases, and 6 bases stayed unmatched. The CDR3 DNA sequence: TGTGCCAGCAGTTCTGACAGGGGGTTCAATCAGCCCCAGCATTTT. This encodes CASSSDRGFNQPQHF.

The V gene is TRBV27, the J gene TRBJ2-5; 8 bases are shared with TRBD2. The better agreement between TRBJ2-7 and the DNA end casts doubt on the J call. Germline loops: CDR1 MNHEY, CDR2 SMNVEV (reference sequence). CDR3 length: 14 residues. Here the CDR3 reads CASSRTSGSYEQYF. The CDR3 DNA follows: TGTGCCAGCAGCCGAACTAGCGGTTCCTACGAGCAGTACTTC.

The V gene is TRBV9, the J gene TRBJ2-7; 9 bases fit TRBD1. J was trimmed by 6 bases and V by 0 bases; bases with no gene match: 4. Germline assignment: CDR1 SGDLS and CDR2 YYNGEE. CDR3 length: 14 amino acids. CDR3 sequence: CASSVAPTGGEQYF. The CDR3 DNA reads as TGTGCCAGCAGCGTAGCCCCGACAGGGGGCGAGCAGTACTTC.

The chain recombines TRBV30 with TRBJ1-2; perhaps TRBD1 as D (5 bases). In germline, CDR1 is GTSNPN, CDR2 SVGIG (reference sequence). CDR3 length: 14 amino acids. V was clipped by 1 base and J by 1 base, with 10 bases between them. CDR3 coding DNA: TGTGCCTGGAGTGCAGGGCAGCGTAACTATGGCTACACCTTC. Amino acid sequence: CAWSAGQRNYGYTF.

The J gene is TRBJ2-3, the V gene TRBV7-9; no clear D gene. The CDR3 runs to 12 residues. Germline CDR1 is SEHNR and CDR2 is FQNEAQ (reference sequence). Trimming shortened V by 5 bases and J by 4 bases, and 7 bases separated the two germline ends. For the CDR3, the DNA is TGTGCCAGCAGCCCCCTCTCAGATACGCAGTATTTT. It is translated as CASSPLSDTQYF.